This T cell receptor (beta chain) was sequenced for a study of Ad26.COV2.S vaccination and SARS-CoV-2 variants. Assay used: immunoSEQ multiplex PCR; TCRdb lists only in-frame clones, some missing. The repertoire holds approximately 300,000 clones, just under 85% seen once, with about 2.1% in the top ten. In this sample, this clone turned up once. The CDR3 totals 11 residues. Trimming cost V 5 bases and J 16 bases, with 14 bases left between them. The treatment here: some 20 received Ad26.COV2.S at low or high dose, single or two shots; several received placebo; per-sample allocation not given. Samples were taken on day 63 after the first vaccine or placebo injection. At a Boston site, the person donating was an adult of 18-55 years.

V and J are TRBV12-3 or TRBV12-4 and TRBJ1-4, with D uncertain. The TCR originated in a person aged 18-60 years who received the Ad26.COV2.S COVID-19 vaccine or a placebo. Sequencing was performed on peripheral blood, taken in a trial of Ad26.COV2.S vaccine versus placebo. The CDR3 region has the DNA TGTGCCAGCAGTGAGAACCGGGAGGAGTTTTTT. This codes for CASSENREEFF.